One sample yielded the 3 T cell receptor beta chains listed below, sequenced in a study of shared clonotypes between healthy human individuals. The assay was immunoSEQ multiplex PCR, and TCRdb's table has in-frame clones only and misses some. The sample lists approximately 640,000 clones, roughly 78% occurring once. Sequences were obtained from memory CD4+ T cells sorted from blood. Subset here: CD45RA-negative fraction. These TCRs come from a woman in her twenties or thirties in good health.

This sequence joins TRBV5-6 and TRBJ2-3; D uncertain. Germline V gene sequence: CDR1 SGHDT, CDR2 YYEEEE. The CDR3 has 14 amino acids. Trimming removed 2 bases at V and 6 bases at J, with 13 bases between. The DNA for the CDR3 is TGTGCCAGCAGCTTTTTAGGGAAATCGGATACGCAGTATTTT. Its translation is CASSFLGKSDTQYF.

The V and J genes are TRBV6-5 and TRBJ1-2; 9 bases are shared with TRBD1. The CDR3 consists of 13 residues. Per germline, CDR1 MNHEY and CDR2 SVGAGI. V lost 0 bases, J lost 8 bases, and 1 base stayed unmatched. The CDR3 bases are TGTGCCAGCAGTTACTCGGACAGGGGAGGCTACACCTTC. This translates into CASSYSDRGGYTF.

Note on this clone: This specimen includes other DNA sequences encoding the same CDR3. The chain recombines TRBV2 with TRBJ2-1; no firm D call. Germline lookup yields CDR1 SNHLY and CDR2 FYNNEI. This CDR3 comprises 11 residues. V was pared by 6 bases and J by 3 bases, with 3 bases between. CDR3 amino acids: CASRIYNEQFF. The CDR3 DNA follows: TGTGCCAGCAGAATCTACAATGAGCAGTTCTTC.